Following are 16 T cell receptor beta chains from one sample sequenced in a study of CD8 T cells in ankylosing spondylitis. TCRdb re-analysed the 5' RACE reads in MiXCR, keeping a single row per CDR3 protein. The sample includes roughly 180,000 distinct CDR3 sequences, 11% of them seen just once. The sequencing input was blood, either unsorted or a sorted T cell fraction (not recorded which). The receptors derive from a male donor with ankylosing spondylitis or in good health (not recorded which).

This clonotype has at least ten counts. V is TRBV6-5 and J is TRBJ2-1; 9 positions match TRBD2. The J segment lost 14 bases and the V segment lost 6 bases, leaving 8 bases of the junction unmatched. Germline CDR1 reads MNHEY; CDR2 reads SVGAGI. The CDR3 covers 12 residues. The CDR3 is CASSPGTSTKFF. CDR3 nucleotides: TGTGCCAGCAGCCCCGGGACTAGCACTAAGTTCTTC.

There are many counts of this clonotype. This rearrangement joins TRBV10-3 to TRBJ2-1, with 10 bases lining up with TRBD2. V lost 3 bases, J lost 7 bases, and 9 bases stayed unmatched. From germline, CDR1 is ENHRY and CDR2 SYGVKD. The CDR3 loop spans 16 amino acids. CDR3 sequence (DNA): TGTGCCATCAGTGAAGGAACTAGCGGGACTATTAATGAGCAGTTCTTC. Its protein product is CAISEGTSGTINEQFF.

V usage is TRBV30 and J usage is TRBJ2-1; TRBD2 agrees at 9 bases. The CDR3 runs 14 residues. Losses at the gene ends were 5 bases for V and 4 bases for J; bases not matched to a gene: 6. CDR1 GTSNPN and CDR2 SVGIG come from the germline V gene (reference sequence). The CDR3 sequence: CAWHSGSRYNEQFF. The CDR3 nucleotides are TGTGCCTGGCATAGCGGGAGTCGGTACAATGAGCAGTTCTTC. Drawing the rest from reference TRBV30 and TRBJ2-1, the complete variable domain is SQTIHQWPATLVQPVGSPLSLECTVEGTSNPNLYWYRQAAGRGLQLLFYSVGIGQISSEVPQNLSASRPQDRQFILSSKKLLLSDSGFYLCAWHSGSRYNEQFFGPGTRLTVL.

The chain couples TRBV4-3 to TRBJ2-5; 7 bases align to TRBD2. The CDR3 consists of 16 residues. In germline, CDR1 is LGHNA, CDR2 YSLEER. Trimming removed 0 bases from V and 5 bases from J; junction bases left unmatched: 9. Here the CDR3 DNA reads TGCGCCAGCAGCCAAGAGCGAGCGGGGCTTTTGGAGACCCAGTACTTC. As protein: CASSQERAGLLETQYF.

CDR3 amino acids: CASSDLDGPSNYNEQFF. For the CDR3, the DNA is TGCGCCAGCAGTGATCTCGACGGGCCCTCCAACTACAATGAGCAGTTCTTC. The chain carries TRBV10-1 and TRBJ2-1; unclear D gene. V lost 3 bases and J lost 3, with 18 bases in between. The CDR3 covers 17 residues. Germline CDR1 and CDR2: WNHNN and SYGVQD (reference sequence).

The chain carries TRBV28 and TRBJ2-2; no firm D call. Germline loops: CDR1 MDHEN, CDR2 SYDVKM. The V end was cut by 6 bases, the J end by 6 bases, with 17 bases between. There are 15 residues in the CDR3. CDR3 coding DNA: TGTGCCAGCAGCCTACCTACAGCAAGCTCCGGGGAGCTGTTTTTT. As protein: CASSLPTASSGELFF.

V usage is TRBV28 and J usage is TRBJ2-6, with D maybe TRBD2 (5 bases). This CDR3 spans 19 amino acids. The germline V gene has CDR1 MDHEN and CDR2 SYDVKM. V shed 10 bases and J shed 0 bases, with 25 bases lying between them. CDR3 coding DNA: TGTGCCATGGGCCCCAGGCTCGCGGGCGGTCTCTCTGGGGCCAACGTCCTGACTTTC. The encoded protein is CAMGPRLAGGLSGANVLTF.

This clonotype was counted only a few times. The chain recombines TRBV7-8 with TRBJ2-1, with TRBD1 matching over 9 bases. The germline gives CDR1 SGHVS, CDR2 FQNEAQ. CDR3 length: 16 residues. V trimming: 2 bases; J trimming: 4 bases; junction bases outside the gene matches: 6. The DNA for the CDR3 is TGTGCCAGCAGCTTAACCGGGACAGGGTTGTACAATGAGCAGTTCTTC. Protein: CASSLTGTGLYNEQFF. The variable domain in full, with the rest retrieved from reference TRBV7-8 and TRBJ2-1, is GAGVSQSPRYKVAKRGQDVALRCDPISGHVSLFWYQQALGQGPEFLTYFQNEAQLDKSGLPSDRFFAERPEGSVSTLKIQRTQQEDSAVYLCASSLTGTGLYNEQFFGPGTRLTVL.

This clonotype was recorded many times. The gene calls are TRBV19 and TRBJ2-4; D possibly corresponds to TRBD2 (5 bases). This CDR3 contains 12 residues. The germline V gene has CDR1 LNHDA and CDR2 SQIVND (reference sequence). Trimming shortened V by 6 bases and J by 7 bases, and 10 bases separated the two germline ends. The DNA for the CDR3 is TGTGCCAGTAGGCCGGGCGGGAACATTCAGTACTTC. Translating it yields CASRPGGNIQYF.

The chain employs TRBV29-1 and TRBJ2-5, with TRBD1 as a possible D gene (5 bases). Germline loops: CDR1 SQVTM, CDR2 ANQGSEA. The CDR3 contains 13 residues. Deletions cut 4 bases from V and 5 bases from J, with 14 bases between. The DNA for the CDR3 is TGCAGCGTTGTTGCGACAGAACGGGAGACCCAGTACTTC. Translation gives CSVVATERETQYF.

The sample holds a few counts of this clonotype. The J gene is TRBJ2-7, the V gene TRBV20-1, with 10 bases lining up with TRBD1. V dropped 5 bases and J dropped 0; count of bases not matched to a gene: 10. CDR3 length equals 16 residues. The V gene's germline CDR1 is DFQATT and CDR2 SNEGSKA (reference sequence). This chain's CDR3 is CSASPGTGDYSYEQYF. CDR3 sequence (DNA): TGCAGTGCTTCCCCCGGGACAGGGGACTACTCCTACGAGCAGTACTTC.

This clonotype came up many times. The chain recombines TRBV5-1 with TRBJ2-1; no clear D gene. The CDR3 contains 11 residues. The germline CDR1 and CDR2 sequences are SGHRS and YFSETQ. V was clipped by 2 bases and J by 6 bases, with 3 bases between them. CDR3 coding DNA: TGCGCCAGCAGCTTCGTCAATGAGCAGTTCTTC. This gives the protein CASSFVNEQFF.

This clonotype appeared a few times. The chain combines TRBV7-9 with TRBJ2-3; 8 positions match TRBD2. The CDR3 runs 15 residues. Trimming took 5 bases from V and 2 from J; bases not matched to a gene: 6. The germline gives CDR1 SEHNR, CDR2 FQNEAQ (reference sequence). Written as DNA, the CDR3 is TGTGCCAGCAGCGAAGGGACTAGTGTCACAGATACGCAGTATTTT. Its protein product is CASSEGTSVTDTQYF.

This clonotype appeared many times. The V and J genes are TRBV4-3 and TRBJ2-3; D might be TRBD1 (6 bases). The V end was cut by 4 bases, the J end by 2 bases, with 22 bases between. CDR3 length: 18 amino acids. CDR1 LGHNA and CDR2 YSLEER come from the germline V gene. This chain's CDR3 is CASSPRPTDRTLTDTQYF. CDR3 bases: TGCGCCAGCAGCCCCCGCCCCACCGACAGGACCCTCACAGATACGCAGTATTTT.

The CDR3 spells CATSRDLADGYGYTF. DNA of the CDR3: TGTGCCACCAGCAGAGATCTTGCGGACGGCTATGGCTACACCTTC. This chain links TRBV15 with TRBJ1-2, with D unclear. Trimming stripped 0 bases from V and 4 bases from J, with 12 bases between. CDR1 LNHNV and CDR2 YYDKDF come from the germline V gene (reference sequence). This CDR3 region has 15 residues.

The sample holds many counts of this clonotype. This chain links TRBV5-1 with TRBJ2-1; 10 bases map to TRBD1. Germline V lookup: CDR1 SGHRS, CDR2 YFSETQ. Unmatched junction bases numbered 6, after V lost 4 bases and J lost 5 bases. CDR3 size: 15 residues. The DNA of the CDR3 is TGCGCCAGCAGCCTAACCGGGACAGGGGACAATGAGCAGTTCTTC. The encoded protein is CASSLTGTGDNEQFF.